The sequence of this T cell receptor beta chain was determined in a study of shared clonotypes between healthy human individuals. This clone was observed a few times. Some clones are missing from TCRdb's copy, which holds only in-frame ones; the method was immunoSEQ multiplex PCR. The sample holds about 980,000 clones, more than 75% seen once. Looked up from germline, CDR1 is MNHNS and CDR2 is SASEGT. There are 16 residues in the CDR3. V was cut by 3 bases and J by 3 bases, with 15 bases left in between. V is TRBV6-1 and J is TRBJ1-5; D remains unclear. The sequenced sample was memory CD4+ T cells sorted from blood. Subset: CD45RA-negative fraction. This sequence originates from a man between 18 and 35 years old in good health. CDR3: CASSEWFGNVNQPQHF. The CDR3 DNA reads TGTGCCAGCAGTGAGTGGTTCGGGAACGTCAATCAGCCCCAGCATTTT.